The rows below give T cell receptor beta chains drawn from one sample of a study of blood T cell repertoires in COVID-19. Only in-frame clones appear in the TCRdb table, and some are missing; sequencing was by immunoSEQ multiplex PCR. The repertoire has over 150,000 clones, roughly 87% of them found once; the top ten carry roughly 7.3%. The sequenced sample consisted of PBMCs or T cells enriched from blood (not recorded which). Receptors originate from a woman between 45 and 60 years old who had recovered from COVID-19. The CDR3 runs from the conserved cysteine through the conserved F or W. A D gene is named only where the DNA matches it firmly. Where a row states a size, it is once, few, many or the class of an expanded clone; other rows omit it.

size	V	D	J	length	DNA	CDR3
-	TRBV28	-	TRBJ2-2	15	TGTGCCAGCAGTTTGACTACCGATAACACCGGGGAGCTGTTTTTT	CASSLTTDNTGELFF
-	TRBV2	TRBD2	TRBJ2-1	14	TGTGCCAGCATCGGCGGGAGTCCCTACAATGAGCAGTTCTTC	CASIGGSPYNEQFF
-	TRBV6-2/TRBV6-3	TRBD2	TRBJ2-1	14	TGTGCCAGCAGTTACCCTAGCGGGAGGAATGAGCAGTTCTTC	CASSYPSGRNEQFF
-	TRBV5-6	-	TRBJ1-5	14	TGTGCCAGCAGCTTCCGACAGAGCAATCAGCCCCAGCATTTT	CASSFRQSNQPQHF
-	TRBV7-8	-	TRBJ1-3	16	TGTGCCAGCAGCTTATCAACGGGTTTCTCTGGAAACACCATATATTTT	CASSLSTGFSGNTIYF
once	TRBV5-1	-	TRBJ2-5	15	TGCGCCAGCAGCTTGGATTCCGGGACACAAGAGACCCAGTACTTC	CASSLDSGTQETQYF
-	TRBV7-2	TRBD1	TRBJ1-2	13	TGTGCCAGCAACCCGGGACAGGGCTATGGCTACACCTTC	CASNPGQGYGYTF
-	TRBV28	-	TRBJ2-4	14	TGTGCCAGCAGTTTAGTATCGGGAAAAAACATTCAGTACTTC	CASSLVSGKNIQYF
-	TRBV5-6	TRBD1	TRBJ2-7	14	TGTGCCAGCAGCACGGGGACAGGGAGATACGAGCAGTACTTC	CASSTGTGRYEQYF
-	TRBV7-9	-	TRBJ1-1	13	TGTGCCAGCAGCTTACCAGAGAACACTGAAGCTTTCTTT	CASSLPENTEAFF
-	TRBV5-4	-	TRBJ1-2	18	TGTGCCAGCAGCCGCCCTGGGGCGGGGCAGAAACCTAACTATGGCTACACCTTC	CASSRPGAGQKPNYGYTF
-	TRBV7-9	TRBD1	TRBJ1-1	13	TGTGCCAGCAGCTTTGACAGGGACACTGAAGCTTTCTTT	CASSFDRDTEAFF
-	TRBV12-3/TRBV12-4	-	TRBJ1-1	11	TGTGCCAGCACCCTGACAGTTGAAGCTTTCTTT	CASTLTVEAFF
-	TRBV27	-	TRBJ1-2	12	TGTGCCAGCAGTCCTACAGGGAACGGCTACACCTTC	CASSPTGNGYTF
-	TRBV27	-	TRBJ2-1	14	TGTGCCAGCAGTTTATTGCAAGAGTACAATGAGCAGTTCTTC	CASSLLQEYNEQFF
-	TRBV18	-	TRBJ1-1	14	TGTGCCAGCTCTCTAACAGAGATGAACACTGAAGCTTTCTTT	CASSLTEMNTEAFF
once	TRBV9	-	TRBJ1-3	16	TGTGCCAGCAGCGCCGGACTCTTGAGCTCTGGAAACACCATATATTTT	CASSAGLLSSGNTIYF
-	TRBV5-1	-	TRBJ2-5	15	TGCGCCAGCAGCTTGTATCTGGGCAGCCAAGAGACCCAGTACTTC	CASSLYLGSQETQYF
-	TRBV2	TRBD1	TRBJ1-6	15	TGTGCCAGCAGTGAAGAGGACAGGAATAATTCACCCCTCCACTTT	CASSEEDRNNSPLHF
few	TRBV5-1	-	TRBJ1-3	16	TGCGCCAGCAGCCCGGACAATACTTGGACTGGAAACACCATATATTTT	CASSPDNTWTGNTIYF
-	TRBV19	-	TRBJ2-7	13	TGTGCCAGTAGTACTGAGGCGGGGTACGAGCAGTACTTC	CASSTEAGYEQYF
-	TRBV5-4	TRBD1	TRBJ1-2	14	TGTGCCAGCAGCCAGAGGACAGGGACCTATGGCTACACCTTC	CASSQRTGTYGYTF
-	TRBV5-8	TRBD1	TRBJ2-3	15	TGTGCCAGCAACGTCCGACAGGGCACCACAGATACGCAGTATTTT	CASNVRQGTTDTQYF
-	TRBV7-9	-	TRBJ1-6	16	TGTGCCAGCAGTCGTTCCACGGGCCAGCGGGATTCACCCCTCCACTTT	CASSRSTGQRDSPLHF
-	TRBV29-1	TRBD1	TRBJ2-1	14	TGCAGCGTTGAGACAGGGGAAACCTACAATGAGCAGTTCTTC	CSVETGETYNEQFF
-	TRBV9	TRBD2	TRBJ2-4	14	TGTGCCAGCAGCCCGAGACTAGCGGGCGGCATTCAGTACTTC	CASSPRLAGGIQYF
few	TRBV28	-	TRBJ1-1	12	TGTGCCAGCAGTTTCAGCAGGATTGAAGCTTTCTTT	CASSFSRIEAFF
-	TRBV23-1	TRBD1	TRBJ2-5	14	TGCGCCAGTACCCACAGGGGGACCGGGGAGACCCAGTACTTC	CASTHRGTGETQYF
few	TRBV29-1	TRBD1	TRBJ1-2	13	TGCAGCGTTCCAGGACAGGGATTATATGGCTACACCTTC	CSVPGQGLYGYTF
-	TRBV3-1/TRBV3-2	-	TRBJ1-3	13	TGTGCCAGCAGCCAAGAGTCAAAGGGAGCGCCACGGTTT	CASSQESKGAPRF
few	TRBV2	TRBD1	TRBJ2-1	15	TGTGCCAGCAGTACTCGACAGGGGGCGAATAATGAGCAGTTCTTC	CASSTRQGANNEQFF
-	TRBV6-1	TRBD1	TRBJ1-6	16	TGTGCCAGCAGTGAAACCGGGACAGGGAGGTCTTCACCCCTCCACTTT	CASSETGTGRSSPLHF
-	TRBV7-9	TRBD1	TRBJ2-1	17	TGTGCCAGCAGCCCCAGACAGGGGTGGGATTCCTACAATGAGCAGTTCTTC	CASSPRQGWDSYNEQFF
-	TRBV24-1	-	TRBJ2-1	18	TGTGCCACCAGTGATCCCTCCTCCTCCGAGGTCGGGGATTACGAGCAGTTCTTC	CATSDPSSSEVGDYEQFF
once	TRBV7-8	TRBD2	TRBJ2-1	21	TGTGCCAGCAGCTTAGGTCGTGGGAGGGCCAGGCGGAGGAGCTCCTACAATGAGCAGTTCTTC	CASSLGRGRARRRSSYNEQFF
once	TRBV5-5	TRBD2	TRBJ2-2	14	TGTGCCAGCAGCGCCACTAGCGCACGCGGGGAGCTGTTTTTT	CASSATSARGELFF
-	TRBV7-8	TRBD1	TRBJ2-1	14	TGTGCCAGCAGCCACCCTGGACAGGGGGATGAGCAGTTCTTC	CASSHPGQGDEQFF
-	TRBV19	TRBD1	TRBJ1-6	16	TGTGCCAGTAGTGCACGGGACAGAGGATATAATTCACCCCTCCACTTT	CASSARDRGYNSPLHF
-	TRBV7-6	-	TRBJ1-1	13	TGTGCCAGCAGCTTAGTGAGGGAAACTGAAGCTTTCTTT	CASSLVRETEAFF
-	TRBV5-1	TRBD2	TRBJ2-3	17	TGCGCCAGCAGTCGTAGCGGGAGGGCCGGTGGCACAGATACGCAGTATTTT	CASSRSGRAGGTDTQYF
-	TRBV5-1	-	TRBJ2-3	14	TGCGCCAGCAGCTTGGTCCCTAACACAGATACGCAGTATTTT	CASSLVPNTDTQYF
-	TRBV30	-	TRBJ2-7	12	TGTGCCTGGAGTCCACAAACCTACGAGCAGTACTTC	CAWSPQTYEQYF
few	TRBV7-9	-	TRBJ2-7	14	TGTGCCAGCAGCTTAGGAGTGGCCGAGGGCGAGCAGTACTTC	CASSLGVAEGEQYF